The 32 T cell receptor beta chains listed next were all sequenced from one sample in a study of technical replicates of blood from a few donors. The assay was immunoSEQ multiplex PCR, and TCRdb's table has in-frame clones only and misses some. The table has about 74,000 clones, about 81% seen once. Sequencing input: PBMCs. The receptor source for this set is a human donor in good health. Some clones in this sample may be carry-over from other donors' samples.

The chain has TRBV5-1 and TRBJ2-7; 8 bases are a match to TRBD2. The CDR3 has 14 amino acids. V shed 4 bases and J 6 bases; nucleotides not matched to a gene: 9. Germline assignment: CDR1 SGHRS and CDR2 YFSETQ. This CDR3 reads CASSPSGGYSEQYF. CDR3 sequence (DNA): TGCGCCAGCAGCCCCAGCGGGGGTTACTCCGAGCAGTACTTC.

This clone was seen just once. The CDR3: CASSTDRANYGYTF. CDR3 DNA sequence: TGTGCCAGCAGTACCGACAGGGCGAACTATGGCTACACCTTC. This rearrangement joins TRBV27 to TRBJ1-2; 7 bases agree with TRBD1. CDR1 and CDR2 from the germline V gene are MNHEY and SMNVEV (reference sequence). The CDR3 spans 14 residues. J was trimmed by 2 bases and V by 5 bases; bases with no gene match: 5.

The V gene is TRBV7-3, the J gene TRBJ2-2; weak D call: TRBD2 (5 bases). The germline V and J ends were trimmed by 2 bases and 1 base, with 5 bases remaining between them. There are 14 residues in the CDR3. The germline gives CDR1 SGHTA, CDR2 FQGTGA. CDR3 loop: CASSLAGNTGELFF. In DNA form, the CDR3 reads TGTGCCAGCAGCTTAGCGGGGAACACCGGGGAGCTGTTTTTT.

About this clone: Other nucleotide sequences in the sample specify the same CDR3. V and J are TRBV18 and TRBJ1-3; 8 bases map to TRBD1. CDR1 and CDR2 from the germline V gene are KGHSH and LQKENI. The V and J ends lost 2 bases and 0 bases, in that order; junction bases with no gene match: 0. The CDR3 consists of 15 residues. CDR3 sequence: CASSPGQGSGNTIYF. The CDR3 region has the DNA TGTGCCAGCTCACCAGGACAGGGCTCTGGAAACACCATATATTTT. Full variable domain (outside the CDR3, taken from reference TRBV18 and TRBJ1-3): NAGVMQNPRHLVRRRGQEARLRCSPMKGHSHVYWYRQLPEEGLKFMVYLQKENIIDESGMPKERFSAEFPKEGPSILRIQQVVRGDSAAYFCASSPGQGSGNTIYFGEGSWLTVV.

This chain links TRBV10-1 with TRBJ2-2; 12 bases align to TRBD2. Germline CDR1 and CDR2: WNHNN and SYGVQD (reference sequence). This CDR3 region has 17 residues. J lost 1 base, V lost 6 bases, and 6 bases had no gene match. Written as DNA, the CDR3 is TGCGCCAGCAGCCCCGAACTAGCGGGAGGGAACACCGGGGAGCTGTTTTTT. Residues: CASSPELAGGNTGELFF.

The sample holds one count of this clone. This rearrangement joins TRBV11-3 to TRBJ1-1; a possible D gene is TRBD1 (5 bases). V lost 4 bases and J 4 bases, leaving 16 bases between the germline ends. Per the germline V gene, CDR1 is SGHNT and CDR2 is YENEEA. The CDR3 is 15 amino acids. The CDR3 sequence: CASSSSGASATEAFF. CDR3 sequence (DNA): TGTGCCAGCAGCTCCAGTGGGGCCTCAGCCACTGAAGCTTTCTTT. The variable domain in full, with the rest retrieved from reference TRBV11-3 and TRBJ1-1, is EAGVVQSPRYKIIEKKQPVAFWCNPISGHNTLYWYLQNLGQGPELLIRYENEEAVDDSQLPKDRFSAERLKGVDSTLKIQPAELGDSAVYLCASSSSGASATEAFFGQGTRLTVV.

The chain couples TRBV7-3 to TRBJ2-5, with 7 bases fitting TRBD2. V lost 6 bases and J lost 5; bases outside the gene matches: 6. This CDR3 is built from 13 residues. CDR1 and CDR2 (germline): SGHTA, FQGTGA. The CDR3: CASSRGGGETQYF. DNA for the CDR3: TGTGCCAGCAGTCGTGGGGGAGGGGAGACCCAGTACTTC.

The chain recombines TRBV7-2 with TRBJ1-1; D ambiguous. Trimming left V 5 bases short and J 3 bases short, with 13 bases between. The CDR3 loop spans 14 amino acids. CDR1 and CDR2 (germline): SGHTA, FQGNSA. The CDR3 sequence: CASSPGLGYTEAFF. CDR3 nucleotides: TGTGCCAGCAGCCCGGGGTTGGGGTACACTGAAGCTTTCTTT.

This clone was counted a few times. The J gene is TRBJ1-2, the V gene TRBV7-3, with D hard to call. The germline CDR1 and CDR2 sequences are SGHTA and FQGTGA. The CDR3 is 12 residues long. V lost 2 bases, J lost 13 bases, and 14 bases lay in between. The CDR3 here is CASSLADGIGTF. CDR3 DNA sequence: TGTGCCAGCAGCTTAGCGGACGGGATCGGCACCTTC.

V is TRBV2 and J is TRBJ1-2, with D tentatively TRBD1 (5 bases). Germline CDR1 reads SNHLY; CDR2 reads FYNNEI. CDR3 length: 13 amino acids. V gave up 5 bases and J gave up 7 bases, with 14 bases separating them. This CDR3 reads CASSLEGAGGYTF. The CDR3 DNA reads TGTGCCAGCAGTCTCGAAGGGGCCGGTGGCTACACCTTC.

The chain joins TRBV18 to TRBJ1-1; no definite D call. Trimming removed 3 bases at V and 1 base at J, with 9 bases between. From germline, CDR1 is KGHSH and CDR2 LQKENI. The CDR3 consists of 14 residues. The CDR3 DNA sequence: TGTGCCAGCTCACCGGTCAGTCAGAACACTGAAGCTTTCTTT. Translating it yields CASSPVSQNTEAFF.

The rearrangement joins TRBV7-3 to TRBJ1-2; possibly TRBD1 for D (5 bases). V gave up 5 bases and J gave up 7 bases, with 14 bases separating them. Germline assignment: CDR1 SGHTA and CDR2 FQGTGA. The CDR3 has 13 amino acids. The CDR3 spells CASSPGGDFGYTF. The CDR3 bases are TGTGCCAGCAGCCCGGGCGGGGACTTTGGCTACACCTTC.

This clone was picked up one time. The gene calls are TRBV9 and TRBJ2-1; 9 bases are shared with TRBD2. Germline values: CDR1 SGDLS, CDR2 YYNGEE. The CDR3 is made up of 17 amino acids. V was clipped by 3 bases and J by 5 bases; unmatched bases: 12. The CDR3 is CASSEAPDSGRNNEQFF. CDR3 coding DNA: TGTGCCAGCAGCGAGGCCCCCGATAGCGGGAGAAACAATGAGCAGTTCTTC. The full variable domain, rest sourced from reference TRBV9 and TRBJ2-1, is DSGVTQTPKHLITATGQRVTLRCSPRSGDLSVYWYQQSLDQGLQFLIQYYNGEERAKGNILERFSAQQFPDLHSELNLSSLELGDSALYFCASSEAPDSGRNNEQFFGPGTRLTVL.

This chain joins TRBV4-1 and TRBJ2-7, with 8 bases matching TRBD1. The CDR3 totals 15 residues. The V gene's germline CDR1 is MGHRA and CDR2 YSYEKL. After removal of 5 bases from V and 5 bases from J, the junction contained 11 bases not matched to a gene. CDR3 in amino acids: CASSRDRRAWDEQYF. CDR3 nucleotide sequence: TGCGCCAGCAGCAGGGACAGGCGGGCGTGGGACGAGCAGTACTTC.

The rearrangement links TRBV10-3 to TRBJ2-6; 10 positions match TRBD1. Germline CDR1 reads ENHRY; CDR2 reads SYGVKD. J gave up 2 bases and V 7 bases, and 8 bases lay outside the gene matches. This CDR3 has 17 amino acids. CDR3 loop: CAINSGQGRPGANVLTF. The CDR3, as DNA: TGTGCCATCAACTCGGGACAGGGGAGACCTGGGGCCAACGTCCTGACTTTC.

The gene calls are TRBV19 and TRBJ1-2, with 9 bases lining up with TRBD1. This CDR3 has 15 residues. Per the germline V gene, CDR1 is LNHDA and CDR2 is SQIVND (reference sequence). V shed 6 bases and J 4 bases; nucleotides not matched to a gene: 9. The CDR3 DNA sequence: TGTGCCAGTAGGCTAGAGCCGGGACAGGGCTATGGCTACACCTTC. Translating gives CASRLEPGQGYGYTF.

In its sample, this clone was seen a few times. The V call is TRBV13, the J call TRBJ2-2; possible D gene TRBD1, 5 bases. CDR1 is PRHDT, CDR2 FYEKMQ, per germline (reference sequence). The CDR3 loop spans 15 amino acids. Deletions cut 0 bases from V and 6 bases from J, with 11 bases between. This CDR3 is CASSLGGLRAGELFF. The DNA of the CDR3 is TGTGCCAGCAGCTTAGGTGGGCTCAGGGCCGGGGAGCTGTTTTTT.

This sequence joins TRBV29-1 and TRBJ2-7; 8 nucleotides line up with TRBD1. V shed 5 bases, J shed 7 bases, and the junction held 10 bases outside the gene matches. This CDR3 comprises 13 residues. CDR1 and CDR2 (germline): SQVTM, ANQGSEA. The CDR3 reads CSVRQGSEGEQYF. CDR3 DNA sequence: TGCAGCGTTCGACAGGGGTCGGAGGGGGAGCAGTACTTC.

V and J are TRBV12-5 and TRBJ1-3; D remains unclear. There are 15 residues in the CDR3. Trimming stripped 0 bases from V and 4 bases from J, with 10 bases between. Germline V CDR1 and CDR2: LGHNT, FRNRAP. The CDR3 coding sequence is TGTGCTAGTGGTTTGGTATCGCGGCAGGGAAACACCATATATTTT. This gives the protein CASGLVSRQGNTIYF.

The genes are TRBV10-3 and TRBJ1-1; TRBD1 matches at 7 bases. V dropped 7 bases and J dropped 2; count of bases not matched to a gene: 7. The CDR3 length is 14 residues. Germline V lookup: CDR1 ENHRY, CDR2 SYGVKD. The CDR3 bases are TGTGCCATCACTCCGACAGGGCCTAACACTGAAGCTTTCTTT. Its translation: CAITPTGPNTEAFF.

V is TRBV6-1 and J is TRBJ2-7; 10 positions agree with TRBD1. V gave up 2 bases and J gave up 11 bases; unmatched junction bases: 15. This CDR3 comprises 16 residues. Germline CDR1 reads MNHNS; CDR2 reads SASEGT. In DNA, the CDR3 is TGTGCCAGCAGTGAACATACCGGGACAGGGGCCCTAGGGGAGTACTTC. It codes for CASSEHTGTGALGEYF.

A single count supports this clone. V usage is TRBV7-2 and J usage is TRBJ2-5, with D uncertain. The closer fit of TRBJ2-7 to the DNA end suggests the J call may be wrong. CDR3 length: 12 residues. Germline CDR1 reads SGHTA; CDR2 reads FQGNSA. The CDR3 DNA follows: TGTGCCAGCAGCTTAGTTCCCTACGAGCAGTACTTC. Translated: CASSLVPYEQYF.

J is TRBJ1-2 and V is TRBV7-9; 7 bases map to TRBD1. With 3 bases clipped from V and 4 bases from J, the junction kept 8 bases outside the gene matches. Germline lookup yields CDR1 SEHNR and CDR2 FQNEAQ (reference sequence). This CDR3 contains 15 residues. CDR3 residues: CASSLDRSLIYGYTF. CDR3 DNA sequence: TGTGCCAGCAGCTTGGACAGGTCGTTGATCTATGGCTACACCTTC.

The V and J genes are TRBV6-4 and TRBJ2-3; 9 bases are shared with TRBD2. With V trimmed by 5 bases and J by 6 bases, 9 bases remained unmatched. Germline V CDR1 and CDR2: MRHNA, SNTAGT. The CDR3 consists of 15 residues. The CDR3 nucleotides read TGTGCCAGCAGTCATTCTAGCGGGAAGGCGGATACGCAGTATTTT. Translation: CASSHSSGKADTQYF.

The V gene is TRBV5-1, the J gene TRBJ1-6; 7 bases agree with TRBD1. The CDR3 runs 15 residues. The V gene's germline CDR1 is SGHRS and CDR2 YFSETQ. The J segment lost 10 bases and the V segment lost 5 bases, leaving 12 bases of the junction unmatched. This CDR3 is CASRGEGARRSPLHF. In DNA, the CDR3 is TGCGCCAGCAGGGGTGAGGGGGCGCGCAGATCACCCCTCCACTTT.

V gene TRBV5-1 combines with J gene TRBJ2-3, with D unresolved. The germline V gene has CDR1 SGHRS and CDR2 YFSETQ. V lost 0 bases to trimming and J lost 4 bases, with 9 bases between them. The CDR3 loop spans 14 amino acids. The CDR3 nucleotides are TGCGCCAGCAGCTTGGCCCTGAGCGCAGATACGCAGTATTTT. Translated: CASSLALSADTQYF.

This rearrangement joins TRBV2 to TRBJ2-1; 8 bases line up with TRBD2. This CDR3 region has 14 residues. The germline V gene has CDR1 SNHLY and CDR2 FYNNEI. Trimming at V came to 7 bases and at J to 3 bases, leaving 5 bases not matched to a gene. This CDR3 is CASNAGGGYNEQFF. The DNA for the CDR3 is TGTGCCAGCAACGCCGGGGGGGGCTACAATGAGCAGTTCTTC.

The count of this clone is one. The chain joins TRBV6-1 to TRBJ1-2; 12 bases align to TRBD1. The CDR3 covers 17 residues. Trimming removed 4 bases from V and 0 bases from J; junction bases left unmatched: 6. Germline-derived CDR1 and CDR2 are MNHNS and SASEGT. This chain's CDR3 is CASSAGTGGMANYGYTF. Written as DNA, the CDR3 is TGTGCCAGCAGTGCCGGGACAGGGGGCATGGCTAACTATGGCTACACCTTC.

This clone was counted once. The chain couples TRBV25-1 to TRBJ2-3; the D is unclear. Germline V gives CDR1 MGHDK, CDR2 SYGVNS. This CDR3 is 13 amino acids long. V was clipped by 4 bases and J by 1 base, with 6 bases between them. The DNA for the CDR3 is TGTGCCAGCAGTGCCCAGGGCACAGATACGCAGTATTTT. Protein sequence: CASSAQGTDTQYF.

The genes are TRBV6-1 and TRBJ1-5, with 11 bases matching TRBD1. The CDR3 spans 15 residues. Germline V gene sequence: CDR1 MNHNS, CDR2 SASEGT. V trimming: 4 bases; J trimming: 6 bases; junction bases outside the gene matches: 5. The CDR3 coding sequence is TGTGCCAGCAGTGTAGGGACAGGGGGGAGTCAGCCCCAGCATTTT. Amino acids: CASSVGTGGSQPQHF.

The chain is built from TRBV4-3 and TRBJ1-3; perhaps TRBD1 as D (5 bases). Germline V gene data show CDR1 as LGHNA and CDR2 as YSLEER. V lost 4 bases and J lost 3, with 16 bases in between. The CDR3 is made up of 16 amino acids. CDR3 amino acids: CASSLRAGEGGNTIYF. The CDR3 DNA reads as TGCGCCAGCAGCCTCCGGGCGGGGGAGGGTGGAAACACCATATATTTT.

The V call is TRBV7-9, the J call TRBJ2-7; the match to TRBD2 covers 14 bases. The CDR3 is 16 residues long. Trimming at V came to 5 bases and at J to 6 bases, leaving 9 bases not matched to a gene. In germline, CDR1 is SEHNR, CDR2 FQNEAQ (reference sequence). The CDR3 nucleotides are TGTGCCAGCAGCCCAGGACTAGCGGGAGGTAGTCGCGAGCAGTACTTC. This translates into CASSPGLAGGSREQYF.